This T cell receptor beta chain stems from a study of T-cell reconstitution after alpha-beta-depleted transplantation in children. Researchers prepared the TCRbeta library using unique molecular identifiers, the study reports. TCRdb re-called the PCR reads through MiXCR, storing one row per CDR3 protein. The data hold around 190,000 distinct CDR3 sequences, with about 7% observed a single time. This clonotype was detected ten times or more. Its target is unknown. Points from the study as a whole: A year had passed since transplant, and T-cell counts and diversity by then came mostly from newly produced T cells.

The V gene's germline CDR1 is KGHSH and CDR2 LQKENI. This CDR3 comprises 13 residues. Trimming left V 4 bases short and J 3 bases short, with 8 bases between. This receptor was taken from a boy aged 2 to 10 with acute lymphoblastic leukemia, due to receive a stem cell transplant. The chain recombines TRBV18 with TRBJ2-3; possibly TRBD1 for D (5 bases). The source was PBMCs, collected before TCRalphabeta/CD19-depleted stem cell transplant. The CDR3 nucleotides read TGTGCCAGCTCACATGACAGAACAGATACGCAGTATTTT. It yields the protein CASSHDRTDTQYF.